This entry lists 25 T cell receptor beta chains sequenced from one sample in a study of identifying expanded T cells in peripheral blood. Profiling relied on immunoSEQ multiplex PCR, and the TCRdb table lists in-frame clones only, not all of them. The sample holds 97,000 or so clones, 70% to 90% seen once. The material sequenced was blood. The receptors were gathered from a person between 18 and 75 years old in good health.

The chain uses TRBV6-5 and TRBJ2-1; D not resolved. Trimming pared 2 bases from V and 0 bases from J, leaving 2 bases between. The CDR3 covers 13 residues. The germline gives CDR1 MNHEY, CDR2 SVGAGI. CDR3 in amino acids: CASSYDSYNEQFF. The CDR3 bases are TGTGCCAGCAGTTACGACTCCTACAATGAGCAGTTCTTC.

The genes are TRBV5-1 and TRBJ2-2; 8 positions agree with TRBD2. Germline lookup yields CDR1 SGHRS and CDR2 YFSETQ. V gave up 3 bases and J gave up 0 bases; unmatched junction bases: 4. The CDR3 runs to 16 residues. CDR3 amino acids: CASSSEAGANTGELFF. CDR3 bases: TGCGCCAGCAGCTCCGAAGCGGGGGCGAACACCGGGGAGCTGTTTTTT.

This clone was observed a few times. The gene calls are TRBV5-1 and TRBJ2-7; the match to TRBD1 covers 8 bases. This CDR3 is built from 15 residues. Losses at the gene ends were 2 bases for V and 5 bases for J; bases not matched to a gene: 9. CDR1 is SGHRS and CDR2 is YFSETQ in the germline V gene. In nucleotides, the CDR3 is TGCGCCAGCAGCTTAGGACAGGGCCCCCTCCACGAGCAGTACTTC. It translates to CASSLGQGPLHEQYF.

A single count supports this clone. This chain connects TRBV5-1 to TRBJ2-3; D ambiguous. The germline CDR1 and CDR2 sequences are SGHRS and YFSETQ. The CDR3 sequence is 14 residues long. Trimming removed 0 bases at V and 3 bases at J, with 8 bases between. The CDR3 sequence is CASSLASPTDTQYF. The CDR3 coding sequence is TGCGCCAGCAGCTTGGCCAGCCCAACAGATACGCAGTATTTT.

This clone appeared a single time. This chain joins TRBV5-8 and TRBJ2-5; TRBD2 is a possible D gene (7 bases). The CDR3 has 14 residues. Deletions cut 3 bases from V and 5 bases from J, with 14 bases between. Germline lookup yields CDR1 SGHTS and CDR2 YDEGEE. The CDR3 coding sequence is TGTGCCAGCAGCTCTCGCGGGGGCGCGGAGACCCAGTACTTC. Protein: CASSSRGGAETQYF.

The CDR3, as DNA: TGTGCCAGCAGTTTGGACAGCCTTCAAGAGACCCAGTACTTC. Amino acid sequence: CASSLDSLQETQYF. This sequence joins TRBV27 and TRBJ2-5, with D possibly TRBD1 on 6 matching bases. CDR3 length equals 14 residues. The V end was cut by 3 bases, the J end by 2 bases, with 10 bases between. Germline loops: CDR1 MNHEY, CDR2 SMNVEV (reference sequence).

The genes are TRBV6-1 and TRBJ2-1; TRBD2 might be the D (6 bases). Looked up from germline, CDR1 is MNHNS and CDR2 is SASEGT. This CDR3 contains 13 residues. V was clipped by 2 bases and J by 8 bases, with 10 bases between them. The CDR3 region has the DNA TGTGCCAGCAGTGAACTAGCGAATTATGAGCAGTTCTTC. Translation: CASSELANYEQFF.

CDR3 in DNA: TGTGCCAGCAGTTCATGGGCCGCCAATGAGCAGTTCTTC. Protein: CASSSWAANEQFF. The chain employs TRBV28 and TRBJ2-1; D gene uncertain. The CDR3 length is 13 residues. Germline CDR1 is MDHEN and CDR2 is SYDVKM. Trimming took 4 bases from V and 6 from J, leaving 10 bases between them.

V is TRBV7-9 and J is TRBJ2-2; weak D call: TRBD2 (5 bases). Trimming removed 3 bases at V and 5 bases at J, with 7 bases between. Germline CDR1 reads SEHNR; CDR2 reads FQNEAQ (reference sequence). CDR3 length: 13 residues. The CDR3 reads CASSFTGTGELFF. The CDR3 bases are TGTGCCAGCAGCTTTACGGGGACCGGGGAGCTGTTTTTT.

The chain combines TRBV5-1 with TRBJ1-1; D is perhaps TRBD1 (6 bases). The CDR3 runs 15 residues. V lost 2 bases and J lost 0, with 11 bases in between. Germline V lookup: CDR1 SGHRS, CDR2 YFSETQ. The CDR3 region has the DNA TGCGCCAGCAGCTTTGGACAGTTCATGAACACTGAAGCTTTCTTT. Translation gives CASSFGQFMNTEAFF.

V gene TRBV4-2 combines with J gene TRBJ2-1; 13 bases fit TRBD2. Trimming removed 4 bases from V and 1 base from J; junction bases left unmatched: 7. Germline V lookup: CDR1 LGHNA, CDR2 YNFKEQ. This CDR3 comprises 18 residues. The CDR3: CASSRLTSGGASYNEQFF. As DNA, the CDR3 is TGTGCCAGCAGCCGCCTCACTAGCGGGGGGGCGTCCTACAATGAGCAGTTCTTC.

This clone has a single count. V usage is TRBV19 and J usage is TRBJ1-1; D may be TRBD1 (5 bases). V lost 7 bases and J lost 7, with 19 bases in between. CDR1 and CDR2 (germline): LNHDA, SQIVND (reference sequence). This CDR3 spans 14 amino acids. The CDR3 is CASIRLRGAYEAFF. CDR3 coding DNA: TGTGCCAGTATAAGATTGAGAGGGGCCTATGAAGCTTTCTTT. Looking up the rest from reference TRBV19 and TRBJ1-1 gives the full variable domain: DGGITQSPKYLFRKEGQNVTLSCEQNLNHDAMYWYRQDPGQGLRLIYYSQIVNDFQKGDIAEGYSVSREKKESFPLTVTSAQKNPTAFYLCASIRLRGAYEAFFGQGTRLTVV.

The V gene is TRBV4-2, the J gene TRBJ2-5; 11 positions agree with TRBD2. The J call is uncertain, as TRBJ2-7 better fits the DNA end. The V gene's germline CDR1 is LGHNA and CDR2 YNFKEQ. The CDR3 runs to 16 residues. The CDR3 sequence is CASSYSGTSGSYEQYF. The CDR3 DNA is TGTGCCAGCAGCTACTCCGGGACTAGCGGATCCTACGAGCAGTACTTC.

A few counts support this clone. CDR3 bases: TGTGCCAGCAGCTGGGCGCTTAGTACAGCTAGCACTGAAGCTTTCTTT. It encodes CASSWALSTASTEAFF. The V call is TRBV5-6, the J call TRBJ1-1, with D unclear. This CDR3 spans 16 amino acids. V lost 3 bases, J lost 4 bases, and 19 bases lay in between. The germline V gene encodes CDR1 SGHDT and CDR2 YYEEEE.

This clone was recorded once. The chain employs TRBV4-3 and TRBJ2-2; the D is unclear. The CDR3 has 18 amino acids. Germline-derived CDR1 and CDR2 are LGHNA and YSLEER. Trimming cost V 2 bases and J 2 bases, with 18 bases left between them. CDR3 bases: TGCGCCAGCAGCCAATCCTTTCTTCGAAAATCAAACACCGGGGAGCTGTTTTTT. Translating gives CASSQSFLRKSNTGELFF.

V gene TRBV5-1 combines with J gene TRBJ1-1, with TRBD1 as a possible D gene (6 bases). The germline V gene encodes CDR1 SGHRS and CDR2 YFSETQ. The CDR3 length is 12 residues. Trimming shortened V by 7 bases and J by 7 bases, and 14 bases separated the two germline ends. The CDR3 loop is CASGGGGGEAFF. The CDR3 DNA follows: TGCGCCAGCGGCGGGGGCGGAGGTGAAGCTTTCTTT.

This chain links TRBV5-1 with TRBJ1-3, with no clear D. The CDR3 runs to 17 residues. The germline V gene has CDR1 SGHRS and CDR2 YFSETQ. The V and J ends lost 0 bases and 0 bases respectively, with 13 bases between them. The CDR3 DNA is TGCGCCAGCAGCTTGGCGAGGCCTTCCTCCTCTGGAAACACCATATATTTT. Its protein is CASSLARPSSSGNTIYF.

The chain uses TRBV7-2 and TRBJ2-7; 10 bases map to TRBD2. The CDR3 has 16 residues. Trimming cost V 7 bases and J 3 bases; bases outside gene matches: 12. Germline lookup yields CDR1 SGHTA and CDR2 FQGNSA. CDR3 residues: CASTGTNLAGDYEQYF. DNA for the CDR3: TGTGCCAGCACCGGGACAAACCTAGCGGGGGACTACGAGCAGTACTTC.

The rearrangement joins TRBV2 to TRBJ1-2; no definite D call. The V gene's germline CDR1 is SNHLY and CDR2 FYNNEI. The V end was cut by 7 bases, the J end by 3 bases, with 12 bases between. There are 13 residues in the CDR3. CDR3 loop: CASTLSDDYGYTF. The CDR3 region has the DNA TGTGCCAGCACCCTCTCAGACGACTATGGCTACACCTTC.

The chain has TRBV19 and TRBJ2-2; TRBD1 matches 9 bases. This CDR3 spans 16 amino acids. J was trimmed by 7 bases and V by 3 bases; bases with no gene match: 9. Germline V lookup: CDR1 LNHDA, CDR2 SQIVND (reference sequence). This CDR3 reads CASSMLRQGVHGELFF. The CDR3 DNA follows: TGTGCCAGTAGTATGCTAAGACAGGGGGTTCACGGGGAGCTGTTTTTT.

The rearrangement links TRBV18 to TRBJ1-1, with 7 bases identical to TRBD1. Germline CDR1 and CDR2: KGHSH and LQKENI. The CDR3 covers 16 residues. After removal of 0 bases from V and 2 bases from J, the junction contained 6 bases not matched to a gene. CDR3 protein: CASSPPAGGSNTEAFF. CDR3 bases: TGTGCCAGCTCACCACCGGCAGGGGGTTCCAACACTGAAGCTTTCTTT.

This chain uses TRBV9 with TRBJ2-3; TRBD2 is a possible D gene (5 bases). Germline CDR1 is SGDLS and CDR2 is YYNGEE. With 0 bases removed from V and 2 bases from J, the gap between germline ends came to 10 bases. The CDR3 runs to 15 residues. Written as DNA, the CDR3 is TGTGCCAGCAGCGTAGATCCTAGCTTCACAGATACGCAGTATTTT. Encoded protein: CASSVDPSFTDTQYF.

The chain has TRBV4-2 and TRBJ2-1; D call uncertain. CDR3 size: 14 residues. Germline CDR1 reads LGHNA; CDR2 reads YNFKEQ. The germline V and J ends were trimmed by 0 bases and 15 bases, with 18 bases remaining between them. Here the CDR3 DNA reads TGTGCCAGCAGCCAAGAAGGCGTTGACTCGAGTCGGTTCTTC. Translation gives CASSQEGVDSSRFF.

V and J are TRBV30 and TRBJ1-2; 10 bases match TRBD1. Germline values: CDR1 GTSNPN, CDR2 SVGIG (reference sequence). CDR3 length: 13 residues. Trimming took 5 bases from V and 7 from J; bases not matched to a gene: 7. The chain's CDR3 is CAWVGTGAGGYTF. The CDR3 nucleotides read TGTGCCTGGGTTGGGACAGGGGCTGGTGGCTACACCTTC.

The chain joins TRBV7-2 to TRBJ1-5, with D possibly being TRBD1 (5 bases). This CDR3 is built from 15 residues. With 2 bases removed from V and 9 bases from J, the gap between germline ends came to 17 bases. Germline V gene data show CDR1 as SGHTA and CDR2 as FQGNSA. In DNA, the CDR3 is TGTGCCAGCAGCTTAACGCCCGGGACTCTAAGGCCCCAGCATTTT. This sequence encodes CASSLTPGTLRPQHF.